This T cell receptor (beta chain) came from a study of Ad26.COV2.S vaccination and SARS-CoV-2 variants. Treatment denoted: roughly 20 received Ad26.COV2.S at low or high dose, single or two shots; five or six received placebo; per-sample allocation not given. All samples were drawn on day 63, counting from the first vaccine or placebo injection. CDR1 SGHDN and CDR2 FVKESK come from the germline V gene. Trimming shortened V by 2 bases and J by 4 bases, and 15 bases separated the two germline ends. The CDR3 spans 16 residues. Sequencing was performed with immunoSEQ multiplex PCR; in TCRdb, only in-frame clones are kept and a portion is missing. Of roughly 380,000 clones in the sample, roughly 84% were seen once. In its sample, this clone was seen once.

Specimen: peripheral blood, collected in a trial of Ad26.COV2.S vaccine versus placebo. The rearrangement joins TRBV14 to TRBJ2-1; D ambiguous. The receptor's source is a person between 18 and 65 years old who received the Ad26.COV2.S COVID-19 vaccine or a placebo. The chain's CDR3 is CASSQTAYTSYNEQFF. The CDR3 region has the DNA TGTGCCAGCAGCCAAACAGCTTACACGTCGTACAATGAGCAGTTCTTC.